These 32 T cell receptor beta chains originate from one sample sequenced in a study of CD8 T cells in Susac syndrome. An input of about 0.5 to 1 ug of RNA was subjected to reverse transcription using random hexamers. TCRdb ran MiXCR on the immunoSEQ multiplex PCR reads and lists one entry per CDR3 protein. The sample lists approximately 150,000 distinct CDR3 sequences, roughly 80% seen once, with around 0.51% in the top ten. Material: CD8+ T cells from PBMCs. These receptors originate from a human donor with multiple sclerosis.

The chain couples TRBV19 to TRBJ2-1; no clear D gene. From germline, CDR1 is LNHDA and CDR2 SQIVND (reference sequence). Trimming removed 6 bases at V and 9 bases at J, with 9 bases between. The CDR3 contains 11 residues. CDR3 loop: CASREGFEQFF. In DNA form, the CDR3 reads TGTGCCAGTAGAGAAGGATTTGAGCAGTTCTTC.

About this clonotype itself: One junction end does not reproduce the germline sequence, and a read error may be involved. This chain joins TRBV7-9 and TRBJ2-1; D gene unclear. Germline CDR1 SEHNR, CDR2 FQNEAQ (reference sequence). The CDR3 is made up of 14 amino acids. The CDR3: CASSEWASYNEHFF. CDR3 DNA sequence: TGTGCCAGCAGCGAGTGGGCCTCCTACAATGAGCACTTCTTC.

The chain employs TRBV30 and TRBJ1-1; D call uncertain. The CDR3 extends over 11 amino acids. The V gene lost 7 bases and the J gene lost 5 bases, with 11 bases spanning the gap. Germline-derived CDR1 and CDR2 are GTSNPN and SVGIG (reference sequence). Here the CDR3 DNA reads TGTGCCTTCGCGTGGAGGACTGAAGCTTTCTTT. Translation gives CAFAWRTEAFF.

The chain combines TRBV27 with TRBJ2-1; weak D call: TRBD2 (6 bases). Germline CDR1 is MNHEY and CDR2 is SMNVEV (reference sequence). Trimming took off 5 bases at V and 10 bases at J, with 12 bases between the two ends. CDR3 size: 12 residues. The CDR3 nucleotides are TGTGCCAGCAGTGGGGGACTCCAGGAGCAGTTCTTC. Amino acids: CASSGGLQEQFF.

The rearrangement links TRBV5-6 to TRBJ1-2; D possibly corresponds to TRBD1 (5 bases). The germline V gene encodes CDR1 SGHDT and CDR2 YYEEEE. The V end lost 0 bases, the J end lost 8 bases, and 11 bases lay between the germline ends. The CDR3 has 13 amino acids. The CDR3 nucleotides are TGTGCCAGCAGCTTGGCCCAGGGAGGAGGCTACACCTTC. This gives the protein CASSLAQGGGYTF.

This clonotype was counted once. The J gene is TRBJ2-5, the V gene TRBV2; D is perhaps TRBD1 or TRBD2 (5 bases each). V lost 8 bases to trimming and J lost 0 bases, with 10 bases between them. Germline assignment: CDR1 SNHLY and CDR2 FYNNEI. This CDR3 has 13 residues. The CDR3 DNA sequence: TGTGCCAGCGGGGACGGCTACCAAGAGACCCAGTACTTC. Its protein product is CASGDGYQETQYF. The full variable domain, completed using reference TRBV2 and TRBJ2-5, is EPEVTQTPSHQVTQMGQEVILRCVPISNHLYFYWYRQILGQKVEFLVSFYNNEISEKSEIFDDQFSVERPDGSNFTLKIRSTKLEDSAMYFCASGDGYQETQYFGPGTRLLVL.

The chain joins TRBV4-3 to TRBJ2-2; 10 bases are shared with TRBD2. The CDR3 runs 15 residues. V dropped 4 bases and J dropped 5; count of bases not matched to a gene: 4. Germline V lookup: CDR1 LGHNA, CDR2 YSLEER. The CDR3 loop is CASSPSGSYTGELFF. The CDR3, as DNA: TGCGCCAGCAGCCCTAGCGGGAGTTATACCGGGGAGCTGTTTTTT.

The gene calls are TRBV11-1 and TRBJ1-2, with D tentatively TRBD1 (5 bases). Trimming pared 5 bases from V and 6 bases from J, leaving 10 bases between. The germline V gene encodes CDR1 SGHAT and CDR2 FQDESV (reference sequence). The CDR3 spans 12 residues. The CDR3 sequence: CASSEDTHGYTF. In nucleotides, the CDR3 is TGTGCCAGCAGCGAGGACACACATGGCTACACCTTC.

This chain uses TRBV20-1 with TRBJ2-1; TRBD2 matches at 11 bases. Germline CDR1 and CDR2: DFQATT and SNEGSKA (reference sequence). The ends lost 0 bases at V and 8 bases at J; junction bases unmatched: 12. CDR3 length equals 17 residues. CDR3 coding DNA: TGCAGTGCTAGAGATCGAGGACTAGCGGGCCCGACGTATGAGCAGTTCTTC. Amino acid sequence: CSARDRGLAGPTYEQFF.

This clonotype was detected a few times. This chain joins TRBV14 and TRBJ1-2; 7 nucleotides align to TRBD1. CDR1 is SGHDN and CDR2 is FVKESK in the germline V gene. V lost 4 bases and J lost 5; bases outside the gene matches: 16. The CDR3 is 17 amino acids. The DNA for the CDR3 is TGTGCCAGCAGCCCCGAGAAGACAGGGCCTTTGTCATATGGCTACACCTTC. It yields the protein CASSPEKTGPLSYGYTF.

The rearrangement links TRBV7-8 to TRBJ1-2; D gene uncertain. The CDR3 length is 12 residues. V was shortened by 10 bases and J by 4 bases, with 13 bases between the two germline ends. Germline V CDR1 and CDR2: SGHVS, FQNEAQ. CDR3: CATLLNGYGYTF. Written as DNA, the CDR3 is TGTGCCACCTTATTGAACGGCTATGGCTACACCTTC.

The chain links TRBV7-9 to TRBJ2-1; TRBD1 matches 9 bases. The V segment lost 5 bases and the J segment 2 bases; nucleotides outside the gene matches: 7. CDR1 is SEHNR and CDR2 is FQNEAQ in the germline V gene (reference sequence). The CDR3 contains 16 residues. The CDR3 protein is CASSGWDRETYNEQFF. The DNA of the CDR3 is TGTGCCAGCAGCGGATGGGACAGGGAGACCTACAATGAGCAGTTCTTC.

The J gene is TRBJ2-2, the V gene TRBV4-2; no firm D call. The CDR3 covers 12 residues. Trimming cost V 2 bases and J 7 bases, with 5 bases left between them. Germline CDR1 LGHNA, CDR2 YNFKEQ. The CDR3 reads CASSQLNGELFF. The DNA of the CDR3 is TGTGCCAGCAGCCAATTAAACGGGGAGCTGTTTTTT.

The CDR3 nucleotides are TGTGCCAGCAGTTTAGCGGGGTGGGACTACACCTTC. Protein: CASSLAGWDYTF. J is TRBJ1-2 and V is TRBV12-3 or TRBV12-4; D unclear. The CDR3 is 12 residues long. Trimming removed 0 bases at V and 10 bases at J, with 9 bases between.

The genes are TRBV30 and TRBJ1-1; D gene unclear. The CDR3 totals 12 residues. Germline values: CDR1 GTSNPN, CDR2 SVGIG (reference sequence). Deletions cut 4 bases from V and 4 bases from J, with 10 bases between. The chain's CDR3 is CAWTLNPTEAFF. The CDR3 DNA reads TGTGCCTGGACACTGAACCCCACTGAAGCTTTCTTT.

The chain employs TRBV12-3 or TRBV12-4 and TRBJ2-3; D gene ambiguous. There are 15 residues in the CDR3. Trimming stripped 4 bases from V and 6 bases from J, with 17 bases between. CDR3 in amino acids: CASSSLLSHGDTQYF. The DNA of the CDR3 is TGTGCCAGCAGTTCGTTGCTCTCCCATGGGGATACGCAGTATTTT.

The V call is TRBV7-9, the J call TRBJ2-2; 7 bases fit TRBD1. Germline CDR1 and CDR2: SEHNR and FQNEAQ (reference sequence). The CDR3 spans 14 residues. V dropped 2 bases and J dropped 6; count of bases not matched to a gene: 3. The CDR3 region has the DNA TGTGCCAGCAGCTTACCAGGGGGTGCCGGGGAGCTGTTTTTT. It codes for CASSLPGGAGELFF.

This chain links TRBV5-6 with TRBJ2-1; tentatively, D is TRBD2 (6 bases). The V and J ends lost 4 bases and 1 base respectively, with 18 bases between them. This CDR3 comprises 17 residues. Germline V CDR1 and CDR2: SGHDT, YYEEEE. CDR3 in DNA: TGTGCCAGCAGCCTAAACGGACTACCCCCATCCTACAATGAGCAGTTCTTC. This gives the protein CASSLNGLPPSYNEQFF.

The CDR3 nucleotides read TGCAGTGCTAGAGATCCGTACGGAGAGACCCAGTACTTC. It specifies CSARDPYGETQYF. The genes are TRBV20-1 and TRBJ2-5, with D unresolved. Trimming removed 0 bases at V and 4 bases at J, with 9 bases between. The CDR3 extends over 13 amino acids. CDR1 is DFQATT and CDR2 is SNEGSKA in the germline V gene (reference sequence).

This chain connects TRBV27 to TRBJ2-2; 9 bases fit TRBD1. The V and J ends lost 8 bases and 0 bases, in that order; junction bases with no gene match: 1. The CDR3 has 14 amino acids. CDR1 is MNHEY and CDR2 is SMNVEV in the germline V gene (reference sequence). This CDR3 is CASRDRANTGELFF. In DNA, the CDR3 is TGTGCCAGCCGGGACAGGGCGAACACCGGGGAGCTGTTTTTT.

Here the CDR3 DNA reads TGCAGCACAACGAGCGTTTTAACCTACAATGAGCAGTTCTTC. This translates into CSTTSVLTYNEQFF. The genes are TRBV29-1 and TRBJ2-1; D is unclear. This CDR3 region has 14 residues. CDR1 is SQVTM and CDR2 is ANQGSEA in the germline V gene. V was cut by 8 bases and J by 2 bases, with 16 bases left in between.

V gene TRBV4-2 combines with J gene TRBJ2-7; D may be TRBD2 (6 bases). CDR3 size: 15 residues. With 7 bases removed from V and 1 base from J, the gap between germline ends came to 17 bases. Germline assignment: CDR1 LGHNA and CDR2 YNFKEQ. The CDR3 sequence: CASTRRVRGSYEQYF. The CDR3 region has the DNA TGTGCCAGCACTCGTAGGGTACGGGGGTCCTACGAGCAGTACTTC.

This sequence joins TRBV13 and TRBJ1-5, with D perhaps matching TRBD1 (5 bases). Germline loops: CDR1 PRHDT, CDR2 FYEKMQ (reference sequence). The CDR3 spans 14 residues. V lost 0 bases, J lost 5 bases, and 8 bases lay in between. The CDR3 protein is CASSLGQGDQPQHF. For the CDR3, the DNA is TGTGCCAGCAGCTTAGGGCAGGGAGATCAGCCCCAGCATTTT.

The DNA for the CDR3 is TGTGCCAGTAGTACCGAGGGGAACCTCCAAGAGACCCAGTACTTC. It yields the protein CASSTEGNLQETQYF. V and J are TRBV19 and TRBJ2-5; the D call may be TRBD1 or TRBD2 (5 bases each). The CDR3 spans 15 residues. V was clipped by 4 bases and J by 1 base, with 13 bases between them. CDR1 is LNHDA and CDR2 is SQIVND in the germline V gene (reference sequence).

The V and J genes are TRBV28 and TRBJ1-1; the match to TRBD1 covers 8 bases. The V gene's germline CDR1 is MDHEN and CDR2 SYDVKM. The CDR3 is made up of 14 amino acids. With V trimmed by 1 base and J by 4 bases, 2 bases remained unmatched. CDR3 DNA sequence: TGTGCCAGCAGTTTATTCAGGGGGCGCACTGAAGCTTTCTTT. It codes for CASSLFRGRTEAFF.

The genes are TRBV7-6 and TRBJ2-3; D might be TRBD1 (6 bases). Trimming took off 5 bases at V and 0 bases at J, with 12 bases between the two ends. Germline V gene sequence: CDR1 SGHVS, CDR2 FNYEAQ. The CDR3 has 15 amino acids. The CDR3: CASSQTGSSTDTQYF. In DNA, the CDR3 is TGTGCCAGCAGCCAGACAGGCTCTAGCACAGATACGCAGTATTTT.

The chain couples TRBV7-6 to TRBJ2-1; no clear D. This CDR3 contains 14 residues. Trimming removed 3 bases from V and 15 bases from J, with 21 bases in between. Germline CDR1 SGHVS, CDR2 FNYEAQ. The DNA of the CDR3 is TGTGCCAGCAGCTTTGACCCCTTACACCCTCTGGGGTTCTTC. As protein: CASSFDPLHPLGFF.

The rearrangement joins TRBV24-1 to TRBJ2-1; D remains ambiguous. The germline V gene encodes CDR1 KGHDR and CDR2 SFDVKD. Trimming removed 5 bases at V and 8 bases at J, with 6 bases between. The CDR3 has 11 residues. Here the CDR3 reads CATSVGYEQFF. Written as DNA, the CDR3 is TGTGCCACCAGTGTCGGGTATGAGCAGTTCTTC.

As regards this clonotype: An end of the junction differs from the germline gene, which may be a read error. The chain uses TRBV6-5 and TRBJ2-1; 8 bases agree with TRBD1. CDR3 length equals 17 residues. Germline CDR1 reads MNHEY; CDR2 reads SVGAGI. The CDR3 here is CASSHSSDRVTYNEQFF. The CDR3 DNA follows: TGTGCCAGCAGTCACTCCTCGGACAGGGTAACCTACAATGAGCAGTTCTTC.

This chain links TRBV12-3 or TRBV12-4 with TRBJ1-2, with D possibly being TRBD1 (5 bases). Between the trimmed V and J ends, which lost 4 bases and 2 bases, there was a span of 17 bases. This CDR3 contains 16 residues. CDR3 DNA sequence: TGTGCCAGCAGTTACCTAGGGGCAGACCCAAACTATGGCTACACCTTC. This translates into CASSYLGADPNYGYTF.

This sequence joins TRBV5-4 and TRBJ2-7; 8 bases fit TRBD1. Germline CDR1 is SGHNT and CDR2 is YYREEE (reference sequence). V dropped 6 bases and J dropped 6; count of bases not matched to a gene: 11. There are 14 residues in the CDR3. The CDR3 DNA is TGTGCCAGCAAACCGGGAACAGGGGGGACCGAGCAGTACTTC. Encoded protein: CASKPGTGGTEQYF.

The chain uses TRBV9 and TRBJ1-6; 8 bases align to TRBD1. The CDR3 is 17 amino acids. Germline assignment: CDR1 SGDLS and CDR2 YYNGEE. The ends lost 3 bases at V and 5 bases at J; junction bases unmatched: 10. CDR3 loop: CASSADRGTLDNSPLHF. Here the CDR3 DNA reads TGTGCCAGCAGCGCCGACAGGGGAACACTGGATAATTCACCCCTCCACTTT.